This T cell receptor beta chain was found in a study of blood T cell repertoires in COVID-19. Study processing details: Cell counts per sample came from amplifying reference gene primers. Sequencing used immunoSEQ multiplex PCR; TCRdb keeps in-frame clones, though not all of them. V and J calls and clone size are copied from that table; D and trimming were computed from the DNA. This table holds some 350,000 clones, 80% to 90% found once. This CDR3 comprises 17 residues. Germline CDR1 and CDR2: MNHNY and SVGAGI (reference sequence). The trim removed 5 bases at V and 1 base at J, leaving 10 bases unmatched.

The chain recombines TRBV6-6 with TRBJ1-2, with 10 nucleotides matching TRBD1. Sample: peripheral blood. The receptor was isolated from a woman in her forties or fifties with COVID-19, enrolled during active disease. Here the CDR3 DNA reads TGTGCCAGCAGTCCCCACCCCGGACAGGGGGGTAACTATGGCTACACCTTC. Translation: CASSPHPGQGGNYGYTF.